These T cell receptor beta chains were read from a single sample in a study of long-term antiretroviral therapy in people with HIV. Profiled with immunoSEQ multiplex PCR; TCRdb holds only in-frame clones, not every one. The table has 30,000 or so clones, around 85% seen once. The input for sequencing was unsorted PBMCs, taken roughly 5 years before starting antiretroviral therapy. The origin of the receptors is a man aged 45-60 years with HIV. Each CDR3 is given without its conserved first and last residue.

j_call v_call cdr3_aa
TRBJ1-2 TRBV18 ASSPETAYGYGYT
TRBJ1-5 TRBV19 ASRGLSQPQH
TRBJ2-7 TRBV9 ASTRTGVDEQY
TRBJ2-7 TRBV10-1 ATSPRWDGEQY
TRBJ1-2 TRBV18 ASSPQPGTDYGYT
TRBJ2-5 TRBV5-1 ASSLSRPSETQY
TRBJ1-4 TRBV27 ASSLEGFPNEKLF
TRBJ2-7 TRBV5-1 ASSLAGGTYEQY
TRBJ2-2 TRBV5-1 ASSPAPAGEGTGELF
TRBJ2-7 TRBV7-2 ASSSYYEQY
TRBJ1-1 TRBV18 ASSPGTRAF
TRBJ2-7 TRBV29-1 SVRTSGLPTEQY
TRBJ1-6 TRBV11-2 ASSSDREAPLH
TRBJ1-5 TRBV2 ASSRSNQPQH
TRBJ1-3 TRBV11-2 ASSLDRAANTIY
TRBJ1-4 TRBV2 ASSLNSLGGEKLF
TRBJ2-1 TRBV13 ASSPEIGTSGPSYNEQF
TRBJ2-2 TRBV4-1 ASRDVGGFSGELF
TRBJ1-5 TRBV12-2 ASRLDPRRSNQPQH
TRBJ2-7 TRBV14 ASSQGVQTAYEQY
TRBJ2-7 TRBV18 ASSLDRRVDEQY
TRBJ1-6 TRBV9 ASTQGTGLSSYNSPLH
TRBJ2-7 TRBV5-4 ASSLGDPDRDEQY
TRBJ2-3 TRBV10-2 ASRWTGSRSTDTQY
TRBJ2-1 TRBV15 ATSRGGMSYNEQF
TRBJ2-2 TRBV6-5 ASSHRGPFGELF
TRBJ2-1 TRBV5-6 ASSWGARLNEQF
TRBJ2-3 TRBV7-3 ASSLIGGSDTQY
TRBJ2-2 TRBV5-1 ASSPLGAGELF
TRBJ2-3 TRBV2 ASSPSAGERADTQY
TRBJ2-5 TRBV6-1 ASSGRLAGGMETQY
TRBJ2-5 TRBV28 ASSLGNRETQY
TRBJ2-7 TRBV10-3 AISGSLSGRGYEQY
TRBJ2-7 TRBV11-2 ASSLDPSDLGYEQY
TRBJ1-3 TRBV29-1 SVEKGSGNTIY
TRBJ2-1 TRBV2 ASKRPFNEQF
TRBJ2-7 TRBV4-2 ASSQVTVAGPSEGVY
TRBJ2-2 TRBV28 ASRPANTGELF
TRBJ1-2 TRBV9 ASSRSEANYGYT
TRBJ2-1 TRBV2 ASSAYNEQF
TRBJ2-7 TRBV5-1 ASSLGQGFNEQY
TRBJ2-7 TRBV7-6 ASSAVDSWTYEQY
TRBJ2-1 TRBV18 ASSPTVRGIDEQF
TRBJ2-1 TRBV10-3 AIRGLVYNEQF
TRBJ1-6 TRBV4-3 ASSQDTVPSPLH
TRBJ1-2 TRBV5-1 ASSPQGSSSYGYT
TRBJ2-3 TRBV27 AISRTSWDTQY
TRBJ1-5 TRBV7-9 ASSQTGVQPQH
TRBJ1-1 TRBV6-1 ASTLGRPNTEAF
TRBJ2-7 TRBV27 ASSLSLAGGPGEQY
TRBJ2-1 TRBV19 ASCLGTSLYNEQF
TRBJ2-1 TRBV6-1 ASSEGQGARQF
TRBJ2-7 TRBV5-1 ASSLRGLSEQY
TRBJ2-7 TRBV5-1 ASSSGQGSSHEQY
TRBJ2-2 TRBV2 ASSYHGTVGELF
TRBJ1-3 TRBV9 ASSLQYGNTIY
TRBJ1-2 TRBV25-1 ASRGRGDYGYT
TRBJ2-7 TRBV7-2 ASSARSGFRTYEQY